Presented here are 14 T cell receptor beta chains from one specimen sequenced in a study of shared clonotypes between healthy human individuals. Measured with immunoSEQ multiplex PCR; TCRdb has only the in-frame clones, and not every one. There are 780,000 or so clones in the sample; 55% to 80% occur only once, and more than 1.5% lies in the top ten. Sequenced: memory CD4+ T cells sorted from blood. Subset in this sample: CD45RA-negative fraction. Every receptor here comes from a young woman in good health.

The V and J genes are TRBV28 and TRBJ1-4, with TRBD1 matching 11 bases. Germline CDR1 MDHEN, CDR2 SYDVKM. This CDR3 contains 17 residues. V shed 5 bases and J 0 bases; nucleotides not matched to a gene: 5. CDR3 sequence (DNA): TGTGCCAGCAGTAGCCGGGACAGGGGGGCAACTAATGAAAAACTGTTTTTT. Protein: CASSSRDRGATNEKLFF.

This clone was seen more than once but under ten times. V gene TRBV9 combines with J gene TRBJ2-3; D is ambiguous. The germline V and J ends were trimmed by 4 bases and 2 bases, with 11 bases remaining between them. This CDR3 region has 14 residues. The V gene's germline CDR1 is SGDLS and CDR2 YYNGEE. The CDR3 reads CASSSPPFTDTQYF. The CDR3 DNA reads TGTGCCAGCAGCTCACCCCCATTCACAGATACGCAGTATTTT.

This rearrangement joins TRBV19 to TRBJ2-7; 11 bases map to TRBD1. The junction had 12 bases not matched to a gene; V was cut back by 6 bases and J by 8 bases. The CDR3 totals 15 residues. Germline lookup yields CDR1 LNHDA and CDR2 SQIVND (reference sequence). The CDR3 spells CASRESGTGGLQQYF. In nucleotides, the CDR3 is TGTGCCAGTAGAGAGAGCGGGACAGGGGGACTCCAGCAGTACTTC.

The chain combines TRBV11-2 with TRBJ2-2; D is tentatively TRBD1 or TRBD2 (5 bases each). The CDR3 is made up of 14 amino acids. Germline loops: CDR1 SGHAT, CDR2 FQNNGV. V was pared by 2 bases and J by 6 bases, with 10 bases between. CDR3 in amino acids: CASSLWLGAGELFF. For the CDR3, the DNA is TGTGCCAGCAGCTTATGGCTGGGGGCCGGGGAGCTGTTTTTT.

The chain has TRBV2 and TRBJ1-2, with 9 positions matching TRBD1. Trimming at V came to 6 bases and at J to 6 bases, leaving 5 bases not matched to a gene. CDR1 is SNHLY and CDR2 is FYNNEI in the germline V gene. There are 13 residues in the CDR3. The chain's CDR3 is CASRTTGGHGYTF. CDR3 sequence (DNA): TGTGCCAGCAGGACAACAGGGGGCCATGGCTACACCTTC.

This clone has more than one count but fewer than ten. The rearrangement joins TRBV20-1 to TRBJ1-1; no clear D gene. Between the trimmed V and J ends, which lost 5 bases and 11 bases, there was a span of 9 bases. Germline V gives CDR1 DFQATT, CDR2 SNEGSKA (reference sequence). This CDR3 has 9 amino acids. The CDR3 DNA is TGCAGTGCTGGTAAAGGGGCTTTCTTT. This codes for CSAGKGAFF.

This chain joins TRBV5-8 and TRBJ2-1, with a weak D call TRBD2 (6 bases). The CDR3 is made up of 18 amino acids. Looked up from germline, CDR1 is SGHTS and CDR2 is YDEGEE. The V gene lost 4 bases and the J gene lost 1 base, with 21 bases spanning the gap. CDR3 loop: CASSHLASSDHSYNEQFF. The DNA of the CDR3 is TGTGCCAGCAGCCACCTGGCCTCTAGCGACCATTCCTACAATGAGCAGTTCTTC.

The rearrangement links TRBV28 to TRBJ2-1; D is perhaps TRBD1 or TRBD2 (6 bases each). The CDR3 consists of 17 residues. The V gene lost 5 bases and the J gene lost 3 bases, with 20 bases spanning the gap. Germline values: CDR1 MDHEN, CDR2 SYDVKM. CDR3 in amino acids: CASSDLSGAVGYNEQFF. CDR3 in DNA: TGTGCCAGCAGTGACCTCTCGGGGGCGGTGGGCTACAATGAGCAGTTCTTC.

This clone is a singleton in its sample. The chain has TRBV11-2 and TRBJ2-2, with D unclear. The CDR3 is 13 residues long. Germline CDR1 and CDR2: SGHAT and FQNNGV. The V end was cut by 3 bases, the J end by 3 bases, with 5 bases between. The CDR3 DNA follows: TGTGCCAGCAGCTTCCCAGACACCGGGGAGCTGTTTTTT. Amino acid sequence: CASSFPDTGELFF.

J is TRBJ1-4 and V is TRBV27; D is perhaps TRBD1 (5 bases). The CDR3 extends over 15 amino acids. V was clipped by 5 bases and J by 7 bases, with 17 bases between them. Germline V gene sequence: CDR1 MNHEY, CDR2 SMNVEV (reference sequence). This CDR3 is CASSNRGGGGEKLFF. For the CDR3, the DNA is TGTGCCAGCAGTAACCGGGGGGGAGGTGGTGAAAAACTGTTTTTT.

This rearrangement joins TRBV5-1 to TRBJ2-1; no clear D gene. Germline V lookup: CDR1 SGHRS, CDR2 YFSETQ. The CDR3 has 13 residues. V was trimmed by 4 bases and J by 9 bases, leaving 14 bases between them. Written as DNA, the CDR3 is TGCGCCAGCAGCGCCCCGCCGATCACTGAGCAGTTCTTC. Protein product: CASSAPPITEQFF. Supplemented by reference TRBV5-1 and TRBJ2-1, the full variable domain reads KAGVTQTPRYLIKTRGQQVTLSCSPISGHRSVSWYQQTPGQGLQFLFEYFSETQRNKGNFPGRFSGRQFSNSRSEMNVSTLELGDSALYLCASSAPPITEQFFGPGTRLTVL.

The genes are TRBV19 and TRBJ1-2; tentative D call: TRBD1 (6 bases). Germline CDR1 and CDR2: LNHDA and SQIVND (reference sequence). This CDR3 is 13 amino acids long. Trimming took off 6 bases at V and 3 bases at J, with 11 bases between the two ends. CDR3: CASSPNRDYGYTF. The CDR3 DNA reads as TGTGCCAGTAGCCCGAACAGGGACTATGGCTACACCTTC.

This sequence joins TRBV7-6 and TRBJ1-2; D ambiguous. Germline V CDR1 and CDR2: SGHVS, FNYEAQ. This CDR3 has 14 residues. V was shortened by 1 base and J by 5 bases, with 11 bases between the two germline ends. Written as DNA, the CDR3 is TGTGCCAGCAGCTTAGACACGGAGTCATATGGCTACACCTTC. This gives the protein CASSLDTESYGYTF.

This rearrangement joins TRBV10-1 to TRBJ2-3; 7 bases line up with TRBD1. The CDR3 sequence is 15 residues long. V was clipped by 6 bases and J by 2 bases; unmatched bases: 8. CDR1 is WNHNN and CDR2 is SYGVQD in the germline V gene (reference sequence). The CDR3 loop reads CASSEGQSLTDTQYF. As DNA, the CDR3 is TGCGCCAGCAGCGAGGGACAGTCCCTCACAGATACGCAGTATTTT.